Listed here are 29 T cell receptor beta chains from one sample, sequenced in a study of blood T cell repertoires in COVID-19. Only in-frame clones appear in the TCRdb table, and some are missing; sequencing was by immunoSEQ multiplex PCR. The table shows over 150,000 clones, with roughly four fifths occurring only once. The sequencing sample was made of peripheral blood. These receptors all stem from a human donor in a cohort sampled during active COVID-19.

The CDR3 loop reads CASSAPPLERTGGSYGYTF. Here the CDR3 DNA reads TGTGCCAGCAGCGCGCCTCCTCTCGAAAGGACAGGGGGCTCCTATGGCTACACCTTC. This rearrangement joins TRBV9 to TRBJ1-2; the match to TRBD1 covers 11 bases. The V and J ends lost 3 bases and 4 bases, in that order; junction bases with no gene match: 17. Germline CDR1 reads SGDLS; CDR2 reads YYNGEE. The length of the CDR3 is 19 residues.

This sequence joins TRBV4-1 and TRBJ1-4, with TRBD1 as a possible D gene (5 bases). Trimming stripped 1 base from V and 0 bases from J, with 9 bases between. Looked up from germline, CDR1 is MGHRA and CDR2 is YSYEKL. This CDR3 comprises 16 residues. The CDR3 sequence: CASSQGRQSTNEKLFF. In DNA form, the CDR3 reads TGCGCCAGCAGCCAAGGCCGACAGTCAACTAATGAAAAACTGTTTTTT.

The chain has TRBV19 and TRBJ1-2, with 7 bases lining up with TRBD1. Per the germline V gene, CDR1 is LNHDA and CDR2 is SQIVND (reference sequence). V shed 4 bases, J shed 4 bases, and the junction held 6 bases outside the gene matches. This CDR3 region has 14 residues. CDR3 sequence: CASSTGQNSYGYTF. CDR3 nucleotide sequence: TGTGCCAGTAGTACGGGACAGAATTCCTATGGCTACACCTTC. Full variable domain (rest looked up from reference TRBV19 and TRBJ1-2): DGGITQSPKYLFRKEGQNVTLSCEQNLNHDAMYWYRQDPGQGLRLIYYSQIVNDFQKGDIAEGYSVSREKKESFPLTVTSAQKNPTAFYLCASSTGQNSYGYTFGSGTRLTVV.

The chain links TRBV25-1 to TRBJ1-3; D remains ambiguous. V dropped 7 bases and J dropped 2 bases, with 12 bases sitting between them. The CDR3 runs 14 residues. The germline gives CDR1 MGHDK, CDR2 SYGVNS. In nucleotides, the CDR3 is TGTGCCAGCACTGAGCGGGGAACTGGAAACACCATATATTTT. Protein product: CASTERGTGNTIYF.

This clone was seen a few times. J is TRBJ1-6 and V is TRBV5-1, with TRBD1 matching 8 bases. After removal of 0 bases from V and 7 bases from J, the junction contained 3 bases not matched to a gene. This CDR3 has 15 amino acids. Germline-derived CDR1 and CDR2 are SGHRS and YFSETQ. CDR3 residues: CASSLEDRANSPLHF. CDR3 bases: TGCGCCAGCAGCTTGGAGGACAGGGCGAATTCACCCCTCCACTTT.

Concerning this clone: Because the CDR3's place on the DNA is in doubt, the DNA is left out and the CDR3 is given as listed by TCRdb. J is TRBJ1-2 and V is TRBV28. Germline CDR1 reads MDHEN; CDR2 reads SYDVKM. Counting both end residues, the CDR3 totals 11 amino acids. CDR3 amino acids: CASSSSYGYTF.

The gene calls are TRBV29-1 and TRBJ1-2, with D uncertain. The CDR3 extends over 12 amino acids. Trimming removed 4 bases at V and 5 bases at J, with 11 bases between. The germline V gene has CDR1 SQVTM and CDR2 ANQGSEA. CDR3 residues: CSVVLGRYGYTF. In DNA form, the CDR3 reads TGCAGCGTTGTCTTGGGGAGGTATGGCTACACCTTC.

There are a few counts of this clone. This chain uses TRBV5-1 with TRBJ2-2, with D unresolved. The length of the CDR3 is 11 residues. Trimming pared 2 bases from V and 6 bases from J, leaving 2 bases between. CDR1 and CDR2 (germline): SGHRS, YFSETQ. CDR3 coding DNA: TGCGCCAGCAGCTTCTCCGGGGAGCTGTTTTTT. Its translation is CASSFSGELFF.

The CDR3 sequence: CASSLATGGAYYGYTF. The DNA for the CDR3 is TGTGCCAGCAGCTTAGCTACAGGGGGCGCGTACTATGGCTACACCTTC. The J gene is TRBJ1-2, the V gene TRBV7-2; 9 positions match TRBD1. The germline V gene has CDR1 SGHTA and CDR2 FQGNSA. The CDR3 runs 16 residues. Losses at the gene ends were 0 bases for V and 3 bases for J; bases not matched to a gene: 5.

The gene calls are TRBV7-9 and TRBJ2-3, with D perhaps matching TRBD2 (6 bases). V was pared by 1 base and J by 12 bases, with 17 bases between. The CDR3 is 14 amino acids. Germline CDR1 and CDR2: SEHNR and FQNEAQ (reference sequence). The chain's CDR3 is CASSLEAAASAQYF. As DNA, the CDR3 is TGTGCCAGCAGCTTAGAAGCGGCTGCTAGCGCTCAGTATTTT.

The rearrangement joins TRBV6-4 to TRBJ1-1; TRBD1 aligns across 8 bases. Germline-derived CDR1 and CDR2 are MRHNA and SNTAGT. The CDR3 is 15 residues long. V shed 2 bases and J 5 bases; nucleotides not matched to a gene: 7. For the CDR3, the DNA is TGTGCCAGCAGTGACCGGACAGGGAGTTTAACTGAAGCTTTCTTT. Translated, it gives CASSDRTGSLTEAFF.

The V gene is TRBV18, the J gene TRBJ1-3, with TRBD1 identical over 9 bases. CDR3 length: 16 amino acids. Unmatched junction bases numbered 5, after V lost 5 bases and J lost 0 bases. Germline CDR1 reads KGHSH; CDR2 reads LQKENI. Here the CDR3 reads CASSWDRESSGNTIYF. Here the CDR3 DNA reads TGTGCCAGCTCATGGGACAGGGAGAGCTCTGGAAACACCATATATTTT.

The gene calls are TRBV27 and TRBJ1-5, with D possibly matching TRBD1 (6 bases). Germline CDR1 is MNHEY and CDR2 is SMNVEV (reference sequence). Trimming stripped 6 bases from V and 4 bases from J, with 13 bases between. The CDR3 is 14 residues long. The CDR3 DNA sequence: TGTGCCAGCAGGGTTGGGGGCCGGAATCAGCCCCAGCATTTT. It is translated as CASRVGGRNQPQHF.

The chain is built from TRBV13 and TRBJ2-1; 11 bases map to TRBD2. Trimming cost V 3 bases and J 2 bases; bases outside gene matches: 0. This CDR3 region has 15 residues. Germline V CDR1 and CDR2: PRHDT, FYEKMQ (reference sequence). The CDR3 region has the DNA TGTGCCAGCAGCTTTAGCGGGGGGGCCTACAATGAGCAGTTCTTC. Its translation: CASSFSGGAYNEQFF.

The chain recombines TRBV7-2 with TRBJ1-5, with TRBD1 matching over 10 bases. J was trimmed by 5 bases and V by 1 base; bases with no gene match: 5. Germline values: CDR1 SGHTA, CDR2 FQGNSA. This CDR3 contains 16 residues. CDR3 region: CASSLGGDRGHQPQHF. The CDR3 coding sequence is TGTGCCAGCAGCTTAGGCGGGGACAGGGGCCATCAGCCCCAGCATTTT.

This chain uses TRBV27 with TRBJ2-7; 7 bases agree with TRBD1. CDR1 is MNHEY and CDR2 is SMNVEV in the germline V gene (reference sequence). This CDR3 contains 15 residues. The V segment lost 0 bases and the J segment 7 bases; nucleotides outside the gene matches: 9. DNA of the CDR3: TGTGCCAGCAGTTTATCCCGCACAGGGGTGAGGGAGCAGTACTTC. Translating it yields CASSLSRTGVREQYF.

In this sample, this clone turned up a few times. J is TRBJ2-2 and V is TRBV4-1, with 9 bases that match TRBD1. This CDR3 region has 14 residues. CDR1 MGHRA and CDR2 YSYEKL come from the germline V gene. Trimming took 7 bases from V and 4 from J; bases not matched to a gene: 4. The CDR3 loop reads CASTGTGTTGELFF. CDR3 nucleotide sequence: TGCGCCAGCACCGGGACAGGGACCACCGGGGAGCTGTTTTTT.

The chain couples TRBV2 to TRBJ2-6; possibly TRBD1 for D (6 bases). Germline assignment: CDR1 SNHLY and CDR2 FYNNEI. This CDR3 spans 14 amino acids. V was cut by 9 bases and J by 2 bases, with 11 bases left in between. The CDR3 sequence is CASKRTAGANVLTF. CDR3 coding DNA: TGTGCCAGTAAAAGGACAGCTGGGGCCAACGTCCTGACTTTC.

The chain joins TRBV6-6 to TRBJ2-2; D is undetermined. Germline CDR1 and CDR2: MNHNY and SVGAGI (reference sequence). The CDR3 loop spans 11 amino acids. Between the trimmed V and J ends, which lost 7 bases and 5 bases, there was a span of 5 bases. CDR3 coding DNA: TGTGCCAGCATCAGAACCGGGGAGCTGTTTTTT. Protein product: CASIRTGELFF.

The chain employs TRBV7-3 and TRBJ2-7; 8 nucleotides match TRBD2. The CDR3 runs 14 residues. Looked up from germline, CDR1 is SGHTA and CDR2 is FQGTGA. The junction had 5 bases not matched to a gene; V was cut back by 5 bases and J by 2 bases. In DNA, the CDR3 is TGTGCCAGCAGCCTTAGCGGGGCCGCCTACGAGCAGTACTTC. It encodes CASSLSGAAYEQYF.

This clone has a single count. The chain carries TRBV19 and TRBJ1-4, with TRBD1 matching over 7 bases. The CDR3 spans 12 residues. Germline trimming cut 10 bases from V and 8 bases from J; bases unmatched to any gene: 7. Germline lookup yields CDR1 LNHDA and CDR2 SQIVND (reference sequence). CDR3 coding DNA: TGTGCCACCGCAGACAGGGACGAAAAACTGTTTTTT. This codes for CATADRDEKLFF. Supplemented by reference TRBV19 and TRBJ1-4, the full variable domain reads DGGITQSPKYLFRKEGQNVTLSCEQNLNHDAMYWYRQDPGQGLRLIYYSQIVNDFQKGDIAEGYSVSREKKESFPLTVTSAQKNPTAFYLCATADRDEKLFFGSGTQLSVL.

This chain links TRBV2 with TRBJ1-2, with D hard to call. The CDR3 consists of 13 residues. Germline CDR1 is SNHLY and CDR2 is FYNNEI. Between the trimmed V and J ends, which lost 8 bases and 5 bases, there was a span of 15 bases. The CDR3 region has the DNA TGTGCCAGCGAGATGCACAGTTCTTATGGCTACACCTTC. As protein: CASEMHSSYGYTF.

V usage is TRBV6-6 and J usage is TRBJ1-2, with TRBD1 matching over 11 bases. CDR1 and CDR2 from the germline V gene are MNHNY and SVGAGI (reference sequence). This CDR3 region has 16 residues. V trimming: 4 bases; J trimming: 8 bases; junction bases outside the gene matches: 12. CDR3 residues: CASSSGPDRGREGYTF. Written as DNA, the CDR3 is TGTGCCAGCAGTTCCGGACCGGACAGGGGGCGAGAGGGCTACACCTTC.

The rearrangement uses TRBV18 and TRBJ2-7; TRBD2 aligns across 7 bases. The CDR3 length is 15 residues. The germline CDR1 and CDR2 sequences are KGHSH and LQKENI. J was trimmed by 0 bases and V by 4 bases; bases with no gene match: 6. The DNA for the CDR3 is TGTGCCAGCTCACAGAGCGGGGCGTTCTCCTACGAGCAGTACTTC. Its translation is CASSQSGAFSYEQYF.

The chain links TRBV7-2 to TRBJ1-3; possible D gene TRBD1, 6 bases. Germline V lookup: CDR1 SGHTA, CDR2 FQGNSA. There are 16 residues in the CDR3. Trimming took 2 bases from V and 4 from J, leaving 15 bases between them. The CDR3 loop reads CASSLYSGVSGNTIYF. The DNA for the CDR3 is TGTGCCAGCAGCTTATACTCAGGGGTGTCGGGAAACACCATATATTTT.

The V call is TRBV2, the J call TRBJ2-1; perhaps TRBD2 as D (5 bases). The CDR3 sequence is 13 residues long. V shed 5 bases and J shed 2 bases, with 7 bases lying between them. CDR1 is SNHLY and CDR2 is FYNNEI in the germline V gene. In DNA, the CDR3 is TGTGCCAGCAGTCCCGGGACCTACAATGAGCAGTTCTTC. This codes for CASSPGTYNEQFF.

The genes are TRBV30 and TRBJ1-1, with a tentative D call TRBD1 (5 bases). CDR3 length: 13 residues. The germline gives CDR1 GTSNPN, CDR2 SVGIG (reference sequence). Deletions cut 7 bases from V and 1 base from J, with 13 bases between. This CDR3 reads CASSGLGNTEAFF. The CDR3 DNA is TGTGCCTCCTCAGGGTTGGGGAACACTGAAGCTTTCTTT. The full variable domain, with the rest looked up from reference TRBV30 and TRBJ1-1, is SQTIHQWPATLVQPVGSPLSLECTVEGTSNPNLYWYRQAAGRGLQLLFYSVGIGQISSEVPQNLSASRPQDRQFILSSKKLLLSDSGFYLCASSGLGNTEAFFGQGTRLTVV.

The chain joins TRBV9 to TRBJ2-2; 11 bases align to TRBD2. Germline values: CDR1 SGDLS, CDR2 YYNGEE. Germline trimming cut 1 base from V and 3 bases from J; bases unmatched to any gene: 2. The CDR3 sequence is 16 residues long. Here the CDR3 reads CASSVLAGGHTGELFF. The CDR3 DNA follows: TGTGCCAGCAGCGTACTAGCGGGGGGCCACACCGGGGAGCTGTTTTTT. Using reference TRBV9 and TRBJ2-2 for the parts outside the CDR3, the full variable domain is DSGVTQTPKHLITATGQRVTLRCSPRSGDLSVYWYQQSLDQGLQFLIQYYNGEERAKGNILERFSAQQFPDLHSELNLSSLELGDSALYFCASSVLAGGHTGELFFGEGSRLTVL.

This clone was picked up one time. The chain has TRBV5-1 and TRBJ2-2, with TRBD1 as a possible D gene (6 bases). Trimming cost V 1 base and J 5 bases, with 15 bases left between them. This CDR3 comprises 16 residues. Germline V gene sequence: CDR1 SGHRS, CDR2 YFSETQ. The CDR3 here is CASSLLGAGGTGELFF. For the CDR3, the DNA is TGCGCCAGCAGCTTGTTGGGGGCTGGCGGAACCGGGGAGCTGTTTTTT.